The sequence of this T cell receptor (beta chain) was determined in a study of shared clonotypes between healthy human individuals. On the study more broadly: Three plates were used per donor for CD4 naive, three for CD4 memory, two for CD8 naive and one for CD8 memory. Study outcomes and limitations: The study generally estimated greater richness for naive than memory subsets. In contrast to clonotypes shared by all four donors, non-shared clonotypes had lower generation probabilities.

As to this clone: Its antigen is undetermined.

The table came from immunoSEQ multiplex PCR; TCRdb's copy has only in-frame clones and leaves some out. The sample has around 2.5 million clones; under 95% are singletons. The investigators split CD4+ cells into a CD45RA+ naive subset and a CD45RA-negative memory subset. Germline V gene data show CDR1 as SGHTA and CDR2 as FQGTGA. Trimming removed 4 bases from V and 2 bases from J; junction bases left unmatched: 5. The CDR3 is 16 amino acids. Specimen: naive CD4+ T cells from PBMCs. Described subset: CD45RA+ positively selected. The V and J genes are TRBV7-3 and TRBJ2-6; 7 positions agree with TRBD2. The sequence was obtained from a man between 18 and 35 years old in good health. Some clones in this sample may be carry-over from other donors' samples. The CDR3 spells CASSSSGGPGANVLTF. Here the CDR3 DNA reads TGTGCCAGCAGCTCCTCGGGAGGCCCTGGGGCCAACGTCCTGACTTTC.